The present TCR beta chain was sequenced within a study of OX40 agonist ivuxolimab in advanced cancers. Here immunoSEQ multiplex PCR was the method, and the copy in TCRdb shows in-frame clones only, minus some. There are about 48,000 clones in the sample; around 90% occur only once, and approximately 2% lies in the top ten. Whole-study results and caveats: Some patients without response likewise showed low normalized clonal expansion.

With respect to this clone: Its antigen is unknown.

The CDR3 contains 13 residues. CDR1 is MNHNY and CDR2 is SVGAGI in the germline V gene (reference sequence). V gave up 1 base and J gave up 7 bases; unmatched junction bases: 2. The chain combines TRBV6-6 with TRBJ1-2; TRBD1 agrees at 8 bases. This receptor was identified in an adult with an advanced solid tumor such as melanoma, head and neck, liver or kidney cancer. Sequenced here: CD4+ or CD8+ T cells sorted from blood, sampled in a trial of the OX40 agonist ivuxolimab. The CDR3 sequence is CASSYLQGGGYTF. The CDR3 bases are TGTGCCAGCAGTTACTTACAGGGGGGTGGCTACACCTTC.